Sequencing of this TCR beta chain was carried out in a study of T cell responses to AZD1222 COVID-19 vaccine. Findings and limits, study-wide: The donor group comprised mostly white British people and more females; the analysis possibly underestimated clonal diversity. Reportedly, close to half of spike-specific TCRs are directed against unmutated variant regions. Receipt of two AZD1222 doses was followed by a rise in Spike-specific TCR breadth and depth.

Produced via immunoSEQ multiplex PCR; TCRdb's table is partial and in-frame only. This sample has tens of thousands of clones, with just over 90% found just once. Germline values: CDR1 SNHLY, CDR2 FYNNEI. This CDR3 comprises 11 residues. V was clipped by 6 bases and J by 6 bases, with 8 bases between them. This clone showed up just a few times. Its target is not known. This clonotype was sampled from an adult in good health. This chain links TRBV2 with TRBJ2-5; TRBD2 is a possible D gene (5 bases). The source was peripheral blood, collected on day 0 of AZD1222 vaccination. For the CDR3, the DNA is TGTGCCAGCAGGGAGGAACAGACCCAGTACTTC. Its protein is CASREEQTQYF.